This T cell receptor (beta chain) was captured in a study of monozygotic twins with cystic fibrosis. Note on this clone: Its antigen is not known.

The assay was immunoSEQ multiplex PCR, and TCRdb's table has in-frame clones only and misses some. The sample consists of roughly 25,000 clones, approximately 90% of them appearing once. The study, taken as a whole, reports: Age, concordance and disease severity did not associate with shared CDR3 numbers. Nucleotide-identical clonotype sharing was significantly higher within monozygotic CF twin pairs than between unrelated CF individuals. Clonality was generally low (median roughly 0.01), higher in the most severe patients.

Looked up from germline, CDR1 is MNHEY and CDR2 is SMNVEV (reference sequence). The CDR3 totals 13 residues. Unmatched junction bases numbered 5, after V lost 5 bases and J lost 7 bases. Sequenced material: blood. The chain recombines TRBV27 with TRBJ1-3; 7 bases agree with TRBD1. This sequence was found in a girl aged 2 to 10 with cystic fibrosis. The CDR3 here is CASSIQQGNTIYF. The CDR3 nucleotides read TGTGCCAGCAGTATCCAACAGGGGAACACCATATATTTT.